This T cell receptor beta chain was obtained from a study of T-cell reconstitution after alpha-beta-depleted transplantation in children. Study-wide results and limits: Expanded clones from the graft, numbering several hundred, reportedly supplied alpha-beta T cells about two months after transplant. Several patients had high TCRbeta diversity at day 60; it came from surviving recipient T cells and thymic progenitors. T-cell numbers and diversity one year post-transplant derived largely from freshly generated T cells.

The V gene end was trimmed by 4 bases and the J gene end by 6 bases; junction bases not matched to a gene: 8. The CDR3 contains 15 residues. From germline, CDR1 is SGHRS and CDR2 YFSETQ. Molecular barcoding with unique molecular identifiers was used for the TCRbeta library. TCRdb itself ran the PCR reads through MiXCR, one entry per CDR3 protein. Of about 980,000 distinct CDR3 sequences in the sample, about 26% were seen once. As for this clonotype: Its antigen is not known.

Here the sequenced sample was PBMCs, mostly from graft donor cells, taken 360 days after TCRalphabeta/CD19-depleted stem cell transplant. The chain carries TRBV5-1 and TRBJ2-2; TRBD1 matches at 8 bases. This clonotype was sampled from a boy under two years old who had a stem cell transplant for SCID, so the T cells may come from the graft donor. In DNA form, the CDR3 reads TGCGCCAGCAGCCGGACAGGGTCGATGTCCGGGGAGCTGTTTTTT. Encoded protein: CASSRTGSMSGELFF.